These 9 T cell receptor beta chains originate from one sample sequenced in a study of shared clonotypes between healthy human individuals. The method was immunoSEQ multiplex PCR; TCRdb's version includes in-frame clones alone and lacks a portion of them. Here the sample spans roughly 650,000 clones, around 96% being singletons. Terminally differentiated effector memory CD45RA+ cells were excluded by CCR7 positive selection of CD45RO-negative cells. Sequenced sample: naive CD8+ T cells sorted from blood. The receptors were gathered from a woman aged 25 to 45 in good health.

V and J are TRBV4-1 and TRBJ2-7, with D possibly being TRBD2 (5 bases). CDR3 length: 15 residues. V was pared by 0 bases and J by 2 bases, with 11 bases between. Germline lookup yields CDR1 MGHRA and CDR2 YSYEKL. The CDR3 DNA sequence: TGCGCCAGCAGCCAAGAAGCGGTCTCGACCTACGAGCAGTACTTC. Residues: CASSQEAVSTYEQYF.

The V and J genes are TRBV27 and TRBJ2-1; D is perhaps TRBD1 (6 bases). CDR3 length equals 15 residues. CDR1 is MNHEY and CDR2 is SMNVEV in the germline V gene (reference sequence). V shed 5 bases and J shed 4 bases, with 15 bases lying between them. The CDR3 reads CASSPTGTRYNEQFF. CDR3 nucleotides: TGTGCCAGCAGTCCCACCGGGACACGATACAATGAGCAGTTCTTC.

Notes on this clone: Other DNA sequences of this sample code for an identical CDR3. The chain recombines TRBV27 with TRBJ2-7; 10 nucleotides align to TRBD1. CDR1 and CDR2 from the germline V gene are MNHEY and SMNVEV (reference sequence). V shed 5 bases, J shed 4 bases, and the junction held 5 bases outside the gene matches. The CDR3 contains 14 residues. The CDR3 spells CASSPGTGVYEQYF. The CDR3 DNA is TGTGCCAGCAGTCCGGGGACAGGGGTGTACGAGCAGTACTTC.

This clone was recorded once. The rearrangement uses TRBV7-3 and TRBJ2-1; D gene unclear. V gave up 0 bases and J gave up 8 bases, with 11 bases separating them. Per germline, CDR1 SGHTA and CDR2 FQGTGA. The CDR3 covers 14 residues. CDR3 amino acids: CASSLTGRAHEQFF. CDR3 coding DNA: TGTGCCAGCAGCTTAACTGGCCGAGCCCATGAGCAGTTCTTC.

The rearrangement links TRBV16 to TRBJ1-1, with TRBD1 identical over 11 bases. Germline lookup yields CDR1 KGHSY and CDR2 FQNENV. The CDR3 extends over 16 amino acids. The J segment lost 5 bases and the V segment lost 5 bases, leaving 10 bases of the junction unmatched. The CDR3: CASSAPDRGQRTEAFF. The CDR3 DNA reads TGTGCCAGCAGCGCCCCGGACAGGGGGCAAAGGACTGAAGCTTTCTTT.

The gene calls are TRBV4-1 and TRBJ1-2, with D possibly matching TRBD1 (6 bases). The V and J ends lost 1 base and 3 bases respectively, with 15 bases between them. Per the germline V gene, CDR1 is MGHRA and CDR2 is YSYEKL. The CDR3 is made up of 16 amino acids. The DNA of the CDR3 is TGCGCCAGCAGCCAAGGGCCAGGGGCCTTTGACTATGGCTACACCTTC. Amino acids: CASSQGPGAFDYGYTF.

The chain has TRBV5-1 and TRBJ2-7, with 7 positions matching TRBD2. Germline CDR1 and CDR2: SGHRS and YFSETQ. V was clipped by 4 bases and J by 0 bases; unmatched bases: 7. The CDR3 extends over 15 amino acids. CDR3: CASSQDSGYSYEQYF. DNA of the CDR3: TGCGCCAGCAGCCAAGATAGCGGGTACTCCTACGAGCAGTACTTC.

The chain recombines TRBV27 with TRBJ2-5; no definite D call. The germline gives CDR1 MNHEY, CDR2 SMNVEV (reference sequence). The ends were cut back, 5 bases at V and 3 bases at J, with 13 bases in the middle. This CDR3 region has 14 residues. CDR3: CASSPSGQEETQYF. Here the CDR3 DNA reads TGTGCCAGCAGTCCTTCCGGCCAGGAAGAGACCCAGTACTTC.

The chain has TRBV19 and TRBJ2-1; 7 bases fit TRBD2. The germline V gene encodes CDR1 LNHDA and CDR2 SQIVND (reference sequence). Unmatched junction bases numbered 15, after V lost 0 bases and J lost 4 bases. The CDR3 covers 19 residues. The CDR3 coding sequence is TGTGCCAGTAGTATAGAATTTAATATGGCTAGCGGACTATACAATGAGCAGTTCTTC. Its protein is CASSIEFNMASGLYNEQFF.